These 3 T cell receptor beta chains share one sample of origin, sequenced in a study of T cells expressing NK-cell markers. TCRdb re-called the 5' RACE reads, yielding one record per CDR3 amino acid sequence without DNA. Recorded for this sample: some 150,000 distinct CDR3 sequences. Sequencing input: blood T cells: a sorted CD56 or NKG2C T cell subset, CD4+ or CD8+ T cells, or bulk PBMC T cells (not recorded which). Every receptor here comes from a woman in her 50s in good health.

The chain combines TRBV27 with TRBJ1-2. Germline V gene data show CDR1 as MNHEY and CDR2 as SMNVEV (reference sequence). CDR3 size: 16 residues. This chain's CDR3 is CASSLSRAGYNYGYTF.

The rearrangement links TRBV4-1 to TRBJ2-1; lacking DNA, the TRBD2 call made by TCRdb goes unchecked. The CDR3 loop spans 17 amino acids. Germline V gives CDR1 MGHRA, CDR2 YSYEKL. Here the CDR3 reads CASSHVLGSAVYNEQFF.

The chain combines TRBV19 with TRBJ1-5; checking the TCRdb D call of TRBD1 is not possible without DNA. From germline, CDR1 is LNHDA and CDR2 SQIVND (reference sequence). The CDR3 is made up of 15 amino acids. CDR3 protein: CASSIAGASNQPQHF. The full variable domain, rest sourced from reference TRBV19 and TRBJ1-5, is DGGITQSPKYLFRKEGQNVTLSCEQNLNHDAMYWYRQDPGQGLRLIYYSQIVNDFQKGDIAEGYSVSREKKESFPLTVTSAQKNPTAFYLCASSIAGASNQPQHFGDGTRLSIL.